What follows are 5 T cell receptor beta chains derived from one specimen sequenced in a study of blood T cell repertoires in COVID-19 (dated by TCRdb to 2018 to 2020). The library was prepared using the immunoSEQ multiplex PCR assay. Entries here come from immuneACCESS through TCRdb and include only in-frame sequences with V and J called. Some clones fail to appear in such tables; in the studies checked, an unresolved V gene covers under half of the shortfall, and the cause of the remainder is unknown. This sample comprises under 200,000 clones, roughly nine tenths of them detected only once. The top ten constitute around a fifth of the sample. What was sequenced was peripheral blood. The receptors were sampled from a man between 60 and 75 years old with active or convalescent COVID-19.

J is TRBJ2-5 and V is TRBV6-2 or TRBV6-3; a weak D match, TRBD2 (6 bases). Germline CDR1 MNHEY, CDR2 SVGEGT. CDR3 size: 16 residues. V dropped 4 bases and J dropped 5 bases, with 20 bases sitting between them. The CDR3: CASSSYGTVARETQYF. CDR3 coding DNA: TGTGCCAGCAGTTCTTACGGGACTGTCGCGCGGGAGACCCAGTACTTC.

V is TRBV18 and J is TRBJ2-5, with 10 bases that match TRBD2. With 3 bases clipped from V and 3 bases from J, the junction kept 1 base outside the gene matches. CDR1 is KGHSH, CDR2 LQKENI, per germline. The CDR3 contains 14 residues. CDR3 protein: CASSPGLAEETQYF. CDR3 nucleotide sequence: TGTGCCAGCTCACCTGGACTAGCGGAAGAGACCCAGTACTTC.

This clone was counted between two and nine times. J is TRBJ1-3 and V is TRBV4-1; 9 positions agree with TRBD1. The CDR3 length is 19 residues. Germline assignment: CDR1 MGHRA and CDR2 YSYEKL. Trimming removed 1 base from V and 0 bases from J; junction bases left unmatched: 10. In nucleotides, the CDR3 is TGCGCCAGCAGCCAAGGGATGGGGACAGGGACAACCTCTGGAAACACCATATATTTT. It specifies CASSQGMGTGTTSGNTIYF.

The chain carries TRBV7-2 and TRBJ2-1; no firm D call. The CDR3 length is 17 residues. Trimming shortened V by 4 bases and J by 3 bases, and 19 bases separated the two germline ends. CDR1 is SGHTA and CDR2 is FQGNSA in the germline V gene. This CDR3 is CASSSHLTLVGYNEQFF. The CDR3 coding sequence is TGTGCCAGCAGCTCCCACCTGACACTGGTAGGCTACAATGAGCAGTTCTTC.

V and J are TRBV19 and TRBJ1-6; unclear D gene. CDR1 and CDR2 from the germline V gene are LNHDA and SQIVND (reference sequence). V lost 2 bases and J lost 5, with 13 bases in between. The CDR3 is 16 amino acids. CDR3 sequence: CASSITLGVDNSPLHF. The CDR3 coding sequence is TGTGCCAGTAGTATAACCCTGGGAGTGGATAATTCACCCCTCCACTTT.